Listed below are T cell receptor beta chains from one sample, sequenced in a study of regulatory T cells in long-lasting Graves disease. From the multiplex PCR reads, TCRdb called clonotypes with MiXCR, one entry per CDR3 protein. The data contain approximately 300,000 distinct CDR3 sequences, more than 15% of them singletons. The sequencing used peripheral blood mononuclear cells (PBMCs), collected at new diagnosis, from a patient treated with antithyroid drugs. These receptors were taken from a female donor with Graves disease. Both conserved end residues are trimmed from each CDR3. Rows give clone size only sometimes, using once, few, many, or a class for an expanded clone.

v_gene,abundance,CDR3aa
TRBV6-1,-,ASKGTRSAWGEQY
TRBV7-9,many,ASSIANGGRGETQY
TRBV30,many,AWSAYGLTGDYGYT
TRBV28,many,ASSLLGARTDTQY
TRBV20-1,many,SARAGETQY
TRBV12-3/TRBV12-4,many,ASSSAGLNYNEQF
TRBV6-1,many,ASSGLPGQGAYEQY
TRBV5-6,-,ASSFWMGVGQY
TRBV7-9,-,ASSSGLARYEQY
TRBV28,many,ASHRQGTNTGELF
TRBV6-1,many,ASLLHDNSPLH
TRBV7-9,many,ASSLGRTGGYGYT
TRBV6-5,-,ASSYTGKETQY
TRBV9,few,ASSVGAGPYNEQF
TRBV11-3,many,ASSLAGTTQETQY
TRBV19,-,ASSMYGKDTQY
TRBV7-3,many,ASSLKGTGDTEAF
TRBV28,few,ASGTGRYEQY
TRBV11-2,many,ASSLEGTELRTDTQY
TRBV18,many,ASSPEGRNTEAF
TRBV28,many,ASSFRGDEADTQY
TRBV6-5,few,ASSYSLAVLGEQY
TRBV20-1,many,SASRGAAQY
TRBV7-9,many,ASSPIMYNEQF
TRBV11-2,many,ASSLVEPRVSGSLNEQF
TRBV20-1,few,SASAGQTLEQY
TRBV6-5,-,ASSYSLSSLSGNTIY
TRBV27,many,ASSLLYGELF
TRBV28,-,ASRGQGGEAF
TRBV19,many,ASSTGWDGPEAF
TRBV6-2/TRBV6-3,many,ASLKGLGLQETQY
TRBV11-2,many,ASSSRTSGETQY
TRBV30,many,AWPPGAEIHNSPLH
TRBV7-6,few,ASSFWDGQHSNQPQH
TRBV27,many,ASRPGQGPYEQY
TRBV30,many,ACGTGHDQPQH
TRBV5-1,few,ASSLGPDSNQPQH
TRBV6-4,few,ASSDSPNPRAEAF
TRBV12-5,-,VSGKVGGLGTNSSYEQH
TRBV6-1,many,ASHPGQETQY
TRBV9,many,ASSAVPLGSYNEQF
TRBV28,-,ASSLSAGTAYEQY
TRBV12-3/TRBV12-4,many,ASSTGGVNEKLF